Listed here are 16 T cell receptor beta chains from one sample, sequenced in a study of vaccination and CD4 T cells after COVID-19. Each CDR3 protein gets one entry after TCRdb re-called the PCR reads with MiXCR. The sample lists more than 12,000 distinct CDR3 sequences; approximately 69% were seen once. Sequences were derived from CD4+ T cells from blood, sampled after SARS-CoV-2 vaccination. All receptors come from a human donor who had recovered from COVID-19.

In its sample, this clonotype was seen a few times. CDR3 bases: TGTGCCAGCAGTTCCGGGACGGGAGCTAGGAACATTCAGTACTTC. Its protein product is CASSSGTGARNIQYF. The chain combines TRBV6-2 or TRBV6-3 with TRBJ2-4, with a weak D call TRBD2 (6 bases). Germline V gives CDR1 MNHEY, CDR2 SVGEGT. The CDR3 spans 15 residues. V lost 4 bases, J lost 7 bases, and 17 bases lay in between.

The chain is built from TRBV20-1 and TRBJ1-2; no clear D. CDR1 is DFQATT and CDR2 is SNEGSKA in the germline V gene (reference sequence). V shed 0 bases and J shed 8 bases, with 16 bases lying between them. The CDR3 has 14 amino acids. CDR3 sequence: CSARDLRAAYGYTF. In DNA form, the CDR3 reads TGCAGTGCTAGAGATTTAAGGGCGGCGTACGGCTACACCTTC.

This clonotype was detected only a few times. The DNA for the CDR3 is TGTGCCAGCAGCTTAATGGGCGGGGGGGCGGAGACCCAGTACTTC. Its translation is CASSLMGGGAETQYF. The chain links TRBV7-3 to TRBJ2-5; 9 nucleotides align to TRBD2. The CDR3 extends over 15 amino acids. The germline gives CDR1 SGHTA, CDR2 FQGTGA. Trimming removed 1 base from V and 5 bases from J; junction bases left unmatched: 5.

This clonotype was seen a few times. J is TRBJ1-5 and V is TRBV7-2, with D hard to call. The germline CDR1 and CDR2 sequences are SGHTA and FQGNSA. The V gene lost 7 bases and the J gene lost 6 bases, with 19 bases spanning the gap. The CDR3 extends over 15 amino acids. CDR3: CASTRGLYDGQPQHF. The DNA of the CDR3 is TGTGCCAGCACACGTGGGTTATACGACGGTCAGCCCCAGCATTTT.

This CDR3 is CATSVRGTSGRNTDTQYF. CDR3 in DNA: TGTGCCACCAGTGTTCGAGGGACTAGCGGAAGAAACACAGATACGCAGTATTTT. This chain connects TRBV24-1 to TRBJ2-3; 11 nucleotides line up with TRBD2. This CDR3 region has 18 residues. V was clipped by 5 bases and J by 2 bases; unmatched bases: 11. Per germline, CDR1 KGHDR and CDR2 SFDVKD.

This clonotype was observed a handful of times. The CDR3 region is CASGGNYGYTF. The CDR3 DNA follows: TGTGCCAGTGGAGGAAACTATGGCTACACCTTC. The chain uses TRBV19 and TRBJ1-2; D remains unclear. Germline values: CDR1 LNHDA, CDR2 SQIVND (reference sequence). The CDR3 loop spans 11 amino acids. Trimming took off 8 bases at V and 2 bases at J, with 6 bases between the two ends.

This rearrangement joins TRBV6-1 to TRBJ1-6; 11 nucleotides agree with TRBD1. The CDR3 has 15 amino acids. V shed 7 bases and J 8 bases; nucleotides not matched to a gene: 7. CDR1 is MNHNS and CDR2 is SASEGT in the germline V gene. CDR3 DNA sequence: TGTGCCAGCACCAGGGGGACAGGGGGATATTCACCCCTCCACTTT. Translation: CASTRGTGGYSPLHF.

The CDR3 region has the DNA TGCGCCAGCAGCTTGGGTGGTCAGGGCAATGAGCAGTTCTTC. It is translated as CASSLGGQGNEQFF. The gene calls are TRBV5-1 and TRBJ2-1; TRBD1 is a possible D gene (5 bases). CDR1 SGHRS and CDR2 YFSETQ come from the germline V gene. The CDR3 extends over 14 amino acids. V dropped 0 bases and J dropped 6 bases, with 10 bases sitting between them. Filled out from reference TRBV5-1 and TRBJ2-1, the complete variable domain reads KAGVTQTPRYLIKTRGQQVTLSCSPISGHRSVSWYQQTPGQGLQFLFEYFSETQRNKGNFPGRFSGRQFSNSRSEMNVSTLELGDSALYLCASSLGGQGNEQFFGPGTRLTVL.

This clonotype was seen only a few times. This chain joins TRBV6-1 and TRBJ1-3; D not certain. Trimming removed 1 base at V and 0 bases at J, with 10 bases between. CDR3 length equals 16 residues. The germline V gene has CDR1 MNHNS and CDR2 SASEGT. CDR3 nucleotides: TGTGCCAGCAGTGAAGACGGACGGCTCTCTGGAAACACCATATATTTT. Translation: CASSEDGRLSGNTIYF.

V gene TRBV6-1 combines with J gene TRBJ1-3, with 8 bases that match TRBD1. V shed 8 bases and J 6 bases; nucleotides not matched to a gene: 9. Germline CDR1 reads MNHNS; CDR2 reads SASEGT. The CDR3 has 14 amino acids. The CDR3 DNA reads TGTGCCAGCGGAAACAGGGGGTCGGAAAACACCATATATTTT. This codes for CASGNRGSENTIYF.

The genes are TRBV7-2 and TRBJ1-4; a possible D gene is TRBD1 (6 bases). V was pared by 5 bases and J by 7 bases, with 14 bases between. The CDR3 has 14 amino acids. The germline V gene has CDR1 SGHTA and CDR2 FQGNSA. The CDR3 protein is CASSPGAFGEKLFF. CDR3 bases: TGTGCCAGCAGCCCAGGGGCGTTTGGTGAAAAACTGTTTTTT.

This clonotype was observed a single time. The CDR3 reads CASSLVGPGTQYF. CDR3 nucleotides: TGTGCCAGCAGCTTAGTCGGGCCGGGGACCCAGTACTTC. The chain couples TRBV7-3 to TRBJ2-5; D is undetermined. This CDR3 is 13 amino acids long. From germline, CDR1 is SGHTA and CDR2 FQGTGA. The V end was cut by 2 bases, the J end by 7 bases, with 11 bases between.

The chain employs TRBV7-9 and TRBJ2-7, with a tentative D call TRBD1 (6 bases). Germline assignment: CDR1 SEHNR and CDR2 FQNEAQ (reference sequence). This CDR3 has 15 amino acids. V was pared by 3 bases and J by 1 base, with 13 bases between. CDR3 sequence reads: CASSFGQSMSYEQYF. In DNA, the CDR3 is TGTGCCAGCAGCTTTGGACAGAGCATGTCCTACGAGCAGTACTTC.

V gene TRBV12-3 or TRBV12-4 combines with J gene TRBJ2-7; TRBD1 matches at 10 bases. The CDR3 runs to 14 residues. After removal of 5 bases from V and 4 bases from J, the junction contained 5 bases not matched to a gene. The DNA for the CDR3 is TGTGCCAGCAGTGAAGGGACAGGGGCATACGAGCAGTACTTC. This sequence encodes CASSEGTGAYEQYF.

This clonotype was detected a few times. V is TRBV11-2 and J is TRBJ2-5; D not resolved. The V end was cut by 1 base, the J end by 5 bases, with 2 bases between. The CDR3 totals 11 residues. Germline assignment: CDR1 SGHAT and CDR2 FQNNGV. CDR3 sequence reads: CASSLAETQYF. CDR3 DNA sequence: TGTGCCAGCAGCTTAGCGGAGACCCAGTACTTC.

The chain carries TRBV2 and TRBJ1-5; tentatively, D is TRBD1 (6 bases). The CDR3 is made up of 12 amino acids. Germline lookup yields CDR1 SNHLY and CDR2 FYNNEI. Trimming removed 8 bases at V and 3 bases at J, with 8 bases between. Here the CDR3 DNA reads TGTGCCAGCGGACAGTACAATCAGCCCCAGCATTTT. Encoded protein: CASGQYNQPQHF.